Below, 11 T cell receptor beta chains from the same sample are listed, as sequenced in a study of T cells in Graves' hyperthyroidism and ophthalmopathy. RNA transcripts were the template for amplifying TCR beta CDR3 regions. Primed by the HTBI set, a first-round RT-PCR was run on the TCR CDR3. TCRdb passed the multiplex PCR reads through MiXCR, listing each CDR3 protein once. The sample has roughly 500,000 distinct CDR3 sequences, more than 11% seen once. The sequencing sample was made of blood. These receptors all stem from a woman in her twenties or thirties with Graves' hyperthyroidism that later progressed to Graves' ophthalmopathy.

The V and J genes are TRBV28 and TRBJ2-7; D unclear. Looked up from germline, CDR1 is MDHEN and CDR2 is SYDVKM. The CDR3 contains 14 residues. The V end lost 4 bases, the J end lost 1 base, and 11 bases lay between the germline ends. This CDR3 is CASSSFDGSYEQYF. The CDR3 DNA reads TGTGCCAGCAGTTCCTTCGACGGTTCCTACGAGCAGTACTTC.

Written as DNA, the CDR3 is TGCGCCAGCAGCCAAGGACAGGGACCGAACACTGAAGCTTTCTTT. Protein: CASSQGQGPNTEAFF. This sequence joins TRBV4-1 and TRBJ1-1; 7 bases line up with TRBD1. CDR1 and CDR2 from the germline V gene are MGHRA and YSYEKL. With V trimmed by 1 base and J by 1 base, 3 bases remained unmatched. The CDR3 sequence is 15 residues long.

This clonotype was picked up a small number of times. The chain links TRBV11-3 to TRBJ2-4; the match to TRBD1 covers 7 bases. CDR1 and CDR2 (germline): SGHNT, YENEEA. After removal of 0 bases from V and 11 bases from J, the junction contained 4 bases not matched to a gene. The CDR3 sequence is 13 residues long. The CDR3 bases are TGTGCCAGCAGCTTAGAGATGGACAGGCTTCAGTACTTC. This sequence encodes CASSLEMDRLQYF.

The chain uses TRBV9 and TRBJ2-1, with D tentatively TRBD1 (5 bases). Germline CDR1 and CDR2: SGDLS and YYNGEE. V was pared by 4 bases and J by 13 bases, with 15 bases between. CDR3 size: 12 residues. CDR3 coding DNA: TGTGCCAGCAGCACCACAGGTGGTGAACAGTTCTTC. It is translated as CASSTTGGEQFF.

The J gene is TRBJ2-7, the V gene TRBV3-1, with 7 nucleotides matching TRBD2. Germline lookup yields CDR1 LGHDT and CDR2 YNNKEL (reference sequence). The CDR3 is made up of 15 amino acids. V shed 2 bases, J shed 5 bases, and the junction held 9 bases outside the gene matches. The CDR3 DNA reads TGTGCCAGCAGCCAAACCGGGGGGTCTCGGGACGAGCAGTACTTC. Its translation: CASSQTGGSRDEQYF.

At least ten counts were recorded for this clonotype. The V call is TRBV12-3 or TRBV12-4, the J call TRBJ1-4; D ambiguous. The CDR3 length is 15 residues. Between the trimmed V and J ends, which lost 5 bases and 4 bases, there was a span of 14 bases. Here the CDR3 DNA reads TGTGCCAGCAGTCTGGGTCCTGACCTTAATGAAAAACTGTTTTTT. It is translated as CASSLGPDLNEKLFF.

In this sample, this clonotype turned up a few times. The CDR3 DNA reads as TGTGCCTGGGTGAGCGGGAGCTCCTACAATGAGCAGTTCTTC. It specifies CAWVSGSSYNEQFF. The V call is TRBV30, the J call TRBJ2-1; 8 nucleotides line up with TRBD2. Per germline, CDR1 GTSNPN and CDR2 SVGIG (reference sequence). The CDR3 runs 14 residues. Trimming at V came to 5 bases and at J to 0 bases, leaving 3 bases not matched to a gene. The variable domain in full, completed from reference TRBV30 and TRBJ2-1, reads SQTIHQWPATLVQPVGSPLSLECTVEGTSNPNLYWYRQAAGRGLQLLFYSVGIGQISSEVPQNLSASRPQDRQFILSSKKLLLSDSGFYLCAWVSGSSYNEQFFGPGTRLTVL.

The rearrangement joins TRBV4-3 to TRBJ2-1; D is uncertain. The J call may be wrong; the DNA end is better matched by TRBJ2-7. Looked up from germline, CDR1 is LGHNA and CDR2 is YSLEER. The CDR3 has 15 residues. CDR3 nucleotide sequence: TGCGCCAGCAGCCAAGATTGGGCAGGCAACAATGAGCAGTACTTC. Its protein is CASSQDWAGNNEQYF.

This clonotype was seen many times. The chain employs TRBV7-2 and TRBJ1-5; D is undetermined. Germline V lookup: CDR1 SGHTA, CDR2 FQGNSA. The ends were cut back, 1 base at V and 12 bases at J, with 10 bases in the middle. The CDR3 has 12 residues. CDR3: CASSLDRQVQHF. CDR3 in DNA: TGTGCCAGCAGCTTAGATCGGCAGGTCCAGCATTTT.

The genes are TRBV20-1 and TRBJ1-2; D is perhaps TRBD1 (6 bases). The germline V gene has CDR1 DFQATT and CDR2 SNEGSKA (reference sequence). With 0 bases removed from V and 6 bases from J, the gap between germline ends came to 11 bases. The CDR3 has 13 residues. The CDR3 sequence is CSAREPGHNGYTF. The CDR3 coding sequence is TGCAGTGCTAGAGAACCGGGACACAATGGCTACACCTTC.

This clonotype was seen ten or more times. The chain uses TRBV7-2 and TRBJ2-7; D ambiguous. The CDR3 totals 12 residues. The germline V gene encodes CDR1 SGHTA and CDR2 FQGNSA. The V end was cut by 1 base, the J end by 5 bases, with 6 bases between. The CDR3 DNA is TGTGCCAGCAGCTTAGATTTGAACGAGCAGTACTTC. Amino acids: CASSLDLNEQYF.